Listed here is a single T cell receptor (beta chain). Its antigen is as yet unknown. The PCR employed 60 Vbeta primers together with 13 Jbeta primers. Sequenced by immunoSEQ multiplex PCR; TCRdb stores in-frame clones only, minus some. Altogether 200,000 to 250,000 clones are present, under 90% being singletons, with the ten largest covering 1% to 1.5%. The data stem from a study of cytomegalovirus exposure and HLA in healthy donors. General observations from the study: Later analysis found that TCR beta chains associated with HLA were more clonally expanded than other, equally common chains.

Germline assignment: CDR1 MGHRA and CDR2 YSYEKL. Between the trimmed V and J ends, which lost 1 base and 5 bases, there was a span of 11 bases. This CDR3 has 14 amino acids. The J gene is TRBJ1-1, the V gene TRBV4-1; no reliable D call. Source material: PBMCs. This sequence was found in a human donor in good health. DNA of the CDR3: TGCGCCAGCAGCCAAGGCGAGGCTTGGACTGAAGCTTTCTTT. Protein: CASSQGEAWTEAFF.